These 32 T cell receptor beta chains share one sample of origin, sequenced in a study of cytomegalovirus exposure and HLA in healthy donors. The PCR ran on 60 Vbeta and 13 Jbeta primers. Here immunoSEQ multiplex PCR was the method, and the copy in TCRdb shows in-frame clones only, minus some. The table includes 130,000 or so clones, approximately 8.6% detected once. The sequencing input was PBMCs. The receptors originated from a woman between 40 and 50 years old in good health and CMV-seropositive.

This clone was recorded a few times. The chain combines TRBV28 with TRBJ2-7, with TRBD1 matching 12 bases. Trimming at V came to 6 bases and at J to 0 bases, leaving 9 bases not matched to a gene. CDR1 MDHEN and CDR2 SYDVKM come from the germline V gene. The CDR3 has 17 residues. The CDR3 nucleotides are TGTGCCAGCAGGCGCGGGACAGGGGGCCCCTTCTCCTACGAGCAGTACTTC. Translation: CASRRGTGGPFSYEQYF.

This clone has only a few counts. The chain employs TRBV6-1 and TRBJ2-1, with TRBD2 identical over 10 bases. From germline, CDR1 is MNHNS and CDR2 SASEGT. CDR3 length: 15 residues. J was trimmed by 6 bases and V by 7 bases; bases with no gene match: 9. CDR3 bases: TGTGCCAGCATTGCCGGGACTAGCGTCGTCAATGAGCAGTTCTTC. This gives the protein CASIAGTSVVNEQFF.

The V gene is TRBV5-4, the J gene TRBJ1-1, with TRBD1 as a possible D gene (5 bases). This CDR3 spans 16 amino acids. Germline values: CDR1 SGHNT, CDR2 YYREEE (reference sequence). V gave up 0 bases and J gave up 4 bases, with 16 bases separating them. The CDR3 DNA reads as TGTGCCAGCAGCTTGGGAGGACACCAAAAAACCACTGAAGCTTTCTTT. Translation: CASSLGGHQKTTEAFF.

The rearrangement links TRBV27 to TRBJ2-7; D possibly corresponds to TRBD1 (6 bases). The CDR3 is 14 amino acids. Germline-derived CDR1 and CDR2 are MNHEY and SMNVEV (reference sequence). V shed 6 bases and J shed 0 bases, with 12 bases lying between them. For the CDR3, the DNA is TGTGCCAGCAGCGCCGGGACAACCTCCTACGAGCAGTACTTC. Amino acids: CASSAGTTSYEQYF.

This clone was found a few times. This chain links TRBV2 with TRBJ1-2; D possibly corresponds to TRBD1 (6 bases). Trimming took 10 bases from V and 6 from J, leaving 15 bases between them. CDR1 SNHLY and CDR2 FYNNEI come from the germline V gene. The CDR3 is 12 amino acids. In nucleotides, the CDR3 is TGTGCCACCCTAGGGGGACAAAATGGCTACACCTTC. This sequence encodes CATLGGQNGYTF.

This chain uses TRBV6-5 with TRBJ2-7, with TRBD1 identical over 10 bases. CDR3 length: 15 residues. Trimming cost V 6 bases and J 9 bases; bases outside gene matches: 14. From germline, CDR1 is MNHEY and CDR2 SVGAGI. The CDR3 DNA follows: TGTGCCAGCAGGGCCCCCGGGACAGGGGAGCTGGGGCAGTACTTC. Protein: CASRAPGTGELGQYF.

This rearrangement joins TRBV5-5 to TRBJ1-1; 8 bases are a match to TRBD1. Trimming cost V 0 bases and J 7 bases; bases outside gene matches: 8. This CDR3 spans 15 amino acids. The germline V gene has CDR1 SGHKS and CDR2 YYEKEE (reference sequence). The CDR3 DNA reads as TGTGCCAGCAGCTTGGGACAGGGGAGTACTTTTGAAGCTTTCTTT. Its protein is CASSLGQGSTFEAFF.

This rearrangement joins TRBV7-9 to TRBJ1-4; no reliable D call. The CDR3 is 16 residues long. With 5 bases removed from V and 5 bases from J, the gap between germline ends came to 18 bases. Germline CDR1 SEHNR, CDR2 FQNEAQ (reference sequence). For the CDR3, the DNA is TGTGCCAGCAGCCTCCCCGAGGGCAGGAGAAATGAAAAACTGTTTTTT. Translating it yields CASSLPEGRRNEKLFF.

The genes are TRBV5-1 and TRBJ1-2; perhaps TRBD1 as D (5 bases). Germline V gene sequence: CDR1 SGHRS, CDR2 YFSETQ. V lost 3 bases and J lost 10, with 10 bases in between. CDR3 length equals 11 residues. CDR3 residues: CASSSGQDYTF. In DNA, the CDR3 is TGCGCCAGCAGCTCCGGACAAGACTACACCTTC.

This clone was seen more than once but under ten times. The chain carries TRBV27 and TRBJ2-1; tentative D call: TRBD2 (5 bases). V dropped 2 bases and J dropped 7 bases, with 15 bases sitting between them. The CDR3 is made up of 15 amino acids. Germline V gives CDR1 MNHEY, CDR2 SMNVEV (reference sequence). CDR3 DNA sequence: TGTGCCAGCAGTTTAAGCCGGGGTCCCATAAATGAGCAGTTCTTC. It translates to CASSLSRGPINEQFF.

Only a few counts were recorded for this clone. The V call is TRBV7-9, the J call TRBJ2-1; the match to TRBD2 covers 10 bases. V trimming: 6 bases; J trimming: 3 bases; junction bases outside the gene matches: 5. The CDR3 runs to 15 residues. CDR1 SEHNR and CDR2 FQNEAQ come from the germline V gene (reference sequence). The CDR3 loop is CASRESGGGYNEQFF. CDR3 nucleotides: TGTGCCAGCAGGGAAAGCGGGGGGGGCTACAATGAGCAGTTCTTC. The entire variable domain, with the rest obtained from reference TRBV7-9 and TRBJ2-1, is as follows: DTGVSQNPRHKITKRGQNVTFRCDPISEHNRLYWYRQTLGQGPEFLTYFQNEAQLEKSRLLSDRFSAERPKGSFSTLEIQRTEQGDSAMYLCASRESGGGYNEQFFGPGTRLTVL.

There are a few counts of this clone. V is TRBV7-6 and J is TRBJ1-6; no clear D gene. This CDR3 comprises 14 residues. Germline V lookup: CDR1 SGHVS, CDR2 FNYEAQ. V lost 1 base and J 7 bases, leaving 8 bases between the germline ends. The CDR3 bases are TGTGCCAGCAGCTTAGACAGACCCAATTCACCCCTCCACTTT. Its protein is CASSLDRPNSPLHF. Combining the CDR3 with reference TRBV7-6 and TRBJ1-6 gives the whole variable domain GAGVSQSPRYKVTKRGQDVALRCDPISGHVSLYWYRQALGQGPEFLTYFNYEAQQDKSGLPNDRFSAERPEGSISTLTIQRTEQRDSAMYRCASSLDRPNSPLHFGNGTRLTVT.

The genes are TRBV7-3 and TRBJ2-3, with D hard to call. The V end was cut by 3 bases, the J end by 4 bases, with 8 bases between. The CDR3 contains 13 residues. The germline CDR1 and CDR2 sequences are SGHTA and FQGTGA. CDR3 nucleotides: TGTGCCAGCAGCTTTAGTACTGCAGATACGCAGTATTTT. It codes for CASSFSTADTQYF.

The chain is built from TRBV5-6 and TRBJ1-3; TRBD1 aligns across 9 bases. In germline, CDR1 is SGHDT, CDR2 YYEEEE. Trimming took 4 bases from V and 3 from J; bases not matched to a gene: 5. The length of the CDR3 is 15 residues. CDR3 region: CASSRNRGHGNTIYF. In DNA, the CDR3 is TGTGCCAGCAGCAGGAACAGGGGGCATGGAAACACCATATATTTT.

This clone was detected only a few times. This rearrangement joins TRBV11-2 to TRBJ2-7, with no clear D. Between the trimmed V and J ends, which lost 0 bases and 0 bases, there was a span of 12 bases. Germline CDR1 SGHAT, CDR2 FQNNGV. The CDR3 totals 16 residues. The CDR3 nucleotides read TGTGCCAGCAGCTTAGATCAGGTTACAATCTCCTACGAGCAGTACTTC. It translates to CASSLDQVTISYEQYF. Filled out from reference TRBV11-2 and TRBJ2-7, the complete variable domain reads EAGVAQSPRYKIIEKRQSVAFWCNPISGHATLYWYQQILGQGPKLLIQFQNNGVVDDSQLPKDRFSAERLKGVDSTLKIQPAKLEDSAVYLCASSLDQVTISYEQYFGPGTRLTVT.

This clone has just a few counts. The chain uses TRBV2 and TRBJ2-6; 8 bases are shared with TRBD1. The CDR3 totals 15 residues. The trim removed 5 bases at V and 6 bases at J, leaving 6 bases unmatched. CDR1 is SNHLY and CDR2 is FYNNEI in the germline V gene. CDR3 loop: CASSSGTGPANVLTF. CDR3 coding DNA: TGTGCCAGCAGTTCCGGGACAGGCCCGGCCAACGTCCTGACTTTC.

The chain uses TRBV21-1 and TRBJ1-4; TRBD1 is taken as the D call from the table, unchecked against the DNA. TRBV21-1 is listed as a pseudogene. The CDR3 length is 18 residues. CDR3 nucleotides: TGTGCCAGCAGCAAACGAGGGGGACCCCATTTACATAGTGAAAAACTGTTTTTT. The encoded protein is CASSKRGGPHLHSEKLFF.

In this sample, this clone turned up a few times. The chain employs TRBV11-2 and TRBJ1-1, with D unclear. The length of the CDR3 is 12 residues. Germline CDR1 SGHAT, CDR2 FQNNGV. V was trimmed by 2 bases and J by 5 bases, leaving 6 bases between them. The CDR3 DNA follows: TGTGCCAGCAGCTTACGGGGTACTGAAGCTTTCTTT. Amino acid sequence: CASSLRGTEAFF.

Note on this clone: In the same sample, other DNA sequences code for this CDR3. The rearrangement joins TRBV5-6 to TRBJ1-2; D gene uncertain. Germline assignment: CDR1 SGHDT and CDR2 YYEEEE. The CDR3 length is 15 residues. V lost 0 bases and J lost 0, with 9 bases in between. The CDR3 region is CASSLVPEANYGYTF. The CDR3 DNA reads TGTGCCAGCAGCTTGGTTCCTGAGGCTAACTATGGCTACACCTTC.

There are a few counts of this clone. The J gene is TRBJ1-4, the V gene TRBV29-1, with TRBD1 identical over 10 bases. The CDR3 runs 15 residues. Trimming took 6 bases from V and 1 from J; bases not matched to a gene: 5. CDR1 is SQVTM, CDR2 ANQGSEA, per germline. CDR3 sequence reads: CSVSGTGETNEKLFF. As DNA, the CDR3 is TGCAGCGTGTCCGGGACAGGGGAAACTAATGAAAAACTGTTTTTT.

In DNA form, the CDR3 reads TGTGCCAGCAGCTTAGAGCGGGGACATCTCGCCAATGAGCAGTTCTTC. It specifies CASSLERGHLANEQFF. The gene calls are TRBV7-6 and TRBJ2-1; tentatively, D is TRBD2 (7 bases). CDR1 is SGHVS, CDR2 FNYEAQ, per germline. V was shortened by 1 base and J by 6 bases, with 16 bases between the two germline ends. The CDR3 totals 16 residues.

This chain connects TRBV10-3 to TRBJ2-7, with TRBD1 matching over 7 bases. CDR3 length: 14 residues. V was clipped by 2 bases and J by 4 bases; unmatched bases: 5. Germline lookup yields CDR1 ENHRY and CDR2 SYGVKD. The CDR3 loop is CAISERGQSYEQYF. The CDR3 bases are TGTGCCATCAGTGAGAGGGGACAGAGTTACGAGCAGTACTTC.

The chain couples TRBV4-2 to TRBJ1-1; D gene unclear. Between the trimmed V and J ends, which lost 0 bases and 3 bases, there was a span of 8 bases. Germline V gene lookup returns CDR1 LGHNA and CDR2 YNFKEQ. This CDR3 has 14 residues. DNA for the CDR3: TGTGCCAGCAGCCAAGACCCCGGGTACACTGAAGCTTTCTTT. This translates into CASSQDPGYTEAFF.

The sample holds a few counts of this clone. The chain carries TRBV7-2 and TRBJ2-1; 8 bases map to TRBD2. The CDR3 is 16 amino acids. Germline lookup yields CDR1 SGHTA and CDR2 FQGNSA. Trimming at V came to 3 bases and at J to 8 bases, leaving 12 bases not matched to a gene. CDR3 DNA: TGTGCCAGCAGCTTTTTAAGCGGGGGACACGGGGATGAGCAGTTCTTC. Its protein product is CASSFLSGGHGDEQFF.

J is TRBJ1-1 and V is TRBV6-5, with a weak D call TRBD1 (5 bases). Germline-derived CDR1 and CDR2 are MNHEY and SVGAGI. This CDR3 comprises 15 residues. V shed 2 bases and J shed 5 bases, with 15 bases lying between them. Written as DNA, the CDR3 is TGTGCCAGCAGTTACGAAAGGGGCGCGGGAACTGAAGCTTTCTTT. Residues: CASSYERGAGTEAFF.

In this sample, this clone turned up a few times. The chain couples TRBV18 to TRBJ2-3; 14 bases fit TRBD2. This CDR3 has 16 amino acids. Per the germline V gene, CDR1 is KGHSH and CDR2 is LQKENI. V was clipped by 6 bases and J by 2 bases; unmatched bases: 4. CDR3 region: CASSQGLAGVTDTQYF. Written as DNA, the CDR3 is TGTGCCAGCTCCCAGGGACTAGCGGGGGTCACAGATACGCAGTATTTT. The variable domain in full, with the rest retrieved from reference TRBV18 and TRBJ2-3, is NAGVMQNPRHLVRRRGQEARLRCSPMKGHSHVYWYRQLPEEGLKFMVYLQKENIIDESGMPKERFSAEFPKEGPSILRIQQVVRGDSAAYFCASSQGLAGVTDTQYFGPGTRLTVL.

The J gene is TRBJ1-1, the V gene TRBV6-6; D is possibly TRBD1 (5 bases). Trimming pared 5 bases from V and 1 base from J, leaving 14 bases between. Per germline, CDR1 MNHNY and CDR2 SVGAGI (reference sequence). The CDR3 runs 15 residues. The DNA for the CDR3 is TGTGCCAGCAGTGTGTCGGCGGGGACGAACACTGAAGCTTTCTTT. Its translation is CASSVSAGTNTEAFF.

As for this clone: The junction shows a germline mismatch at one end, possibly a read error. The chain joins TRBV14 to TRBJ1-1, with D perhaps matching TRBD1 (6 bases). Germline CDR1 reads SGHDN; CDR2 reads FVKESK. The CDR3 extends over 16 amino acids. CDR3 amino acids: CASSQEEAGVKTEAFF. CDR3 nucleotide sequence: TGTGCCAGCAGCCAAGAGGAGGCAGGGGTGAAGACTGAAGCTTTCTTT.

The gene calls are TRBV30 and TRBJ1-6, with D maybe TRBD1 (6 bases). The germline V gene has CDR1 GTSNPN and CDR2 SVGIG (reference sequence). The CDR3 is made up of 12 amino acids. Trimming removed 4 bases from V and 12 bases from J, with 13 bases in between. In nucleotides, the CDR3 is TGTGCCTGGAAAGGGGGAGGGGGACCCCTCCACTTT. Protein product: CAWKGGGGPLHF. The whole variable domain, remainder taken from reference TRBV30 and TRBJ1-6, is SQTIHQWPATLVQPVGSPLSLECTVEGTSNPNLYWYRQAAGRGLQLLFYSVGIGQISSEVPQNLSASRPQDRQFILSSKKLLLSDSGFYLCAWKGGGGPLHFGNGTRLTVT.

The chain recombines TRBV19 with TRBJ2-7; 7 bases match TRBD1. Germline V lookup: CDR1 LNHDA, CDR2 SQIVND (reference sequence). This CDR3 contains 14 residues. After removal of 3 bases from V and 7 bases from J, the junction contained 9 bases not matched to a gene. DNA for the CDR3: TGTGCCAGTAGTATCGGACAGGCCCCCTGGGAGCAGTACTTC. Its translation is CASSIGQAPWEQYF.

This clone was seen a handful of times. The chain combines TRBV27 with TRBJ1-1, with 7 bases identical to TRBD1. V dropped 6 bases and J dropped 1; count of bases not matched to a gene: 8. The CDR3 runs to 15 residues. CDR1 is MNHEY, CDR2 SMNVEV, per germline (reference sequence). The CDR3 nucleotides are TGTGCCAGCAGGCCCCTACAGGGGCAGAACACTGAAGCTTTCTTT. Translating it yields CASRPLQGQNTEAFF.

Points on this clone: A junction boundary mismatches the germline segment, possibly from a read error. The chain has TRBV29-1 and TRBJ2-5; 8 positions agree with TRBD2. The CDR3 has 11 residues. The germline gives CDR1 SQVTM, CDR2 ANQGSEA. CDR3 DNA: TGCAGCGTTGGTTTCCGGGAGGGCAAGGACTTC. Translating it yields CSVGFREGKDF.